This passage covers 10 T cell receptor beta chains from one sample sequenced in a study of T cell responses to AZD1222 COVID-19 vaccine. Clones were sequenced by immunoSEQ multiplex PCR, and TCRdb holds only the in-frame ones, with some missing. The table shows some 190,000 clones, with nearly 95% occurring only once. The sequencing used peripheral blood, collected 28 days after the second AZD1222 dose. The receptor set was obtained from an adult who received the AZD1222 COVID-19 vaccine.

V is TRBV9 and J is TRBJ1-1, with 9 bases lining up with TRBD1. J gave up 0 bases and V 3 bases, and 3 bases lay outside the gene matches. The V gene's germline CDR1 is SGDLS and CDR2 YYNGEE. CDR3 length equals 15 residues. The DNA of the CDR3 is TGTGCCAGCAGCGCTACAGGGGGCATGAACACTGAAGCTTTCTTT. This sequence encodes CASSATGGMNTEAFF. Together with reference TRBV9 and TRBJ1-1, the CDR3 gives the full variable domain: DSGVTQTPKHLITATGQRVTLRCSPRSGDLSVYWYQQSLDQGLQFLIQYYNGEERAKGNILERFSAQQFPDLHSELNLSSLELGDSALYFCASSATGGMNTEAFFGQGTRLTVV.

V gene TRBV4-1 combines with J gene TRBJ1-4; D is unresolved. Trimming stripped 1 base from V and 5 bases from J, with 8 bases between. The CDR3 runs to 14 residues. Germline CDR1 and CDR2: MGHRA and YSYEKL. CDR3 residues: CASSQVGMNEKLFF. The CDR3 nucleotides are TGCGCCAGCAGCCAAGTCGGGATGAATGAAAAACTGTTTTTT.

This sequence joins TRBV5-1 and TRBJ1-2; D call uncertain. This CDR3 region has 13 residues. CDR1 is SGHRS and CDR2 is YFSETQ in the germline V gene. The germline V and J ends were trimmed by 0 bases and 0 bases, with 3 bases remaining between them. CDR3 nucleotides: TGCGCCAGCAGCTTGGAAGCTAACTATGGCTACACCTTC. The encoded protein is CASSLEANYGYTF. The full variable domain, with the rest looked up from reference TRBV5-1 and TRBJ1-2, is KAGVTQTPRYLIKTRGQQVTLSCSPISGHRSVSWYQQTPGQGLQFLFEYFSETQRNKGNFPGRFSGRQFSNSRSEMNVSTLELGDSALYLCASSLEANYGYTFGSGTRLTVV.

CDR3 DNA: TGTGCCAGCAGCTTACAGCCCTACAATGAGCAGTTCTTC. Protein: CASSLQPYNEQFF. This chain connects TRBV7-3 to TRBJ2-1; D is uncertain. The V end lost 2 bases, the J end lost 2 bases, and 4 bases lay between the germline ends. This CDR3 has 13 amino acids. Germline V gene sequence: CDR1 SGHTA, CDR2 FQGTGA.

The V and J genes are TRBV3-1 (or the pseudogene TRBV3-2) and TRBJ2-7; D uncertain. Trimming took off 0 bases at V and 1 base at J, with 10 bases between the two ends. Germline loops: CDR1 LGHDT, CDR2 YNNKEL (reference sequence). The CDR3 is 15 amino acids. CDR3 sequence: CASSQEGRPSYEQYF. CDR3 nucleotide sequence: TGTGCCAGCAGCCAAGAAGGACGGCCTTCCTACGAGCAGTACTTC.

The chain carries TRBV6-1 and TRBJ1-1; D not resolved. The germline V gene encodes CDR1 MNHNS and CDR2 SASEGT. The length of the CDR3 is 13 residues. With 3 bases removed from V and 3 bases from J, the gap between germline ends came to 8 bases. In DNA form, the CDR3 reads TGTGCCAGCAGTGATTTAGTCGACACTGAAGCTTTCTTT. Its translation is CASSDLVDTEAFF.

This sequence joins TRBV5-1 and TRBJ1-2, with no clear D. Germline V gives CDR1 SGHRS, CDR2 YFSETQ. V lost 0 bases and J 4 bases, leaving 10 bases between the germline ends. The CDR3 runs 14 residues. The CDR3 sequence is CASSLGELGYGYTF. Here the CDR3 DNA reads TGCGCCAGCAGCTTGGGAGAGTTGGGCTATGGCTACACCTTC.

The CDR3 region has the DNA TGTGCCAGCAGCGTAGGACAAGATAGCAATCAGCCCCAGCATTTT. This codes for CASSVGQDSNQPQHF. This chain links TRBV9 with TRBJ1-5; no firm D call. CDR1 and CDR2 from the germline V gene are SGDLS and YYNGEE. The length of the CDR3 is 15 residues. V shed 0 bases and J shed 0 bases, with 7 bases lying between them. Full variable domain (outside the CDR3, taken from reference TRBV9 and TRBJ1-5): DSGVTQTPKHLITATGQRVTLRCSPRSGDLSVYWYQQSLDQGLQFLIQYYNGEERAKGNILERFSAQQFPDLHSELNLSSLELGDSALYFCASSVGQDSNQPQHFGDGTRLSIL.

The chain carries TRBV9 and TRBJ1-4, with D possibly TRBD1 on 6 matching bases. Per the germline V gene, CDR1 is SGDLS and CDR2 is YYNGEE. The CDR3 loop spans 15 amino acids. Trimming took off 0 bases at V and 4 bases at J, with 10 bases between the two ends. CDR3 loop: CASSVEGQVNEKLFF. CDR3 nucleotides: TGTGCCAGCAGCGTAGAGGGACAAGTTAATGAAAAACTGTTTTTT.

The chain carries TRBV9 and TRBJ1-1; D remains unclear. The V end was cut by 0 bases, the J end by 0 bases, with 9 bases between. This CDR3 region has 15 residues. Germline V gene lookup returns CDR1 SGDLS and CDR2 YYNGEE. DNA of the CDR3: TGTGCCAGCAGCGTAGGTCCGCGCCTGAACACTGAAGCTTTCTTT. Translating it yields CASSVGPRLNTEAFF.